The present T cell receptor beta chain was sequenced within a study of shared clonotypes between healthy human individuals. Unmatched junction bases numbered 2, after V lost 5 bases and J lost 2 bases. The CDR3 runs to 16 residues. Germline CDR1 and CDR2: LNHDA and SQIVND (reference sequence). Sequencing was performed with immunoSEQ multiplex PCR; in TCRdb, only in-frame clones are kept and a portion is missing. The sample yields about a million clones, around 76% seen once. The TCR sequence derives from a young man in good health. The material sequenced was memory CD4+ T cells sorted from blood. Subset indicated: CD45RA-negative fraction. The V gene is TRBV19, the J gene TRBJ2-5; TRBD2 aligns across 16 bases. CDR3 protein: CASSGGLAGGQETQYF. CDR3 sequence (DNA): TGTGCCAGTAGTGGGGGACTAGCGGGAGGGCAAGAGACCCAGTACTTC.